This T cell receptor (beta chain) was captured in a study of blood T cells in healthy people across ages. Study results and caveats: CMV status of donors was unknown, possibly confounding expanded clonotype changes. Both naive CD4+ cell counts and diversity were greater in long-lived donors than in aged donors.

The CDR3 has 16 residues. The germline V gene encodes CDR1 DFQATT and CDR2 SNEGSKA (reference sequence). Combining a sample-barcoded 5' primer with a J-beta primer mix, a second PCR ran for roughly 7 to 12 cycles. Each CDR3 protein gets one entry after TCRdb re-called the 5' RACE reads with MiXCR. The sample holds roughly 800,000 distinct CDR3 sequences, 58% seen once. Per individual sample, total RNA of at least 5.5 micrograms was extracted. With regard to this clonotype: Its target is not known. The junction departs from the called germline gene at one end, perhaps through a read error.

This chain links TRBV20-1 with TRBJ1-2; D is unclear. Sequencing was performed on blood. The source of this sequence is a man younger than 40 in good health. As DNA, the CDR3 is TGCAGCGCTAGAGGCCGTGTCGGACGGTTAAACTATGGCTACACCTTC. The encoded protein is CSARGRVGRLNYGYTF.